The subject of this entry is one T cell receptor beta chain. The investigators made TCR beta cDNA from about 0.45 ug total RNA, using a constant-region primer. Each TCR beta library was derived from three nested multiplex PCR rounds that employed slightly modified ARM-PCR. The two initial PCR rounds, nine to eleven cycles each, used TRBV1-TRBV30 forward and C-beta reverse primers. TCRdb called the multiplex PCR reads again in MiXCR, with one record for every CDR3 protein. The sample holds a few hundred thousand distinct CDR3 sequences; around three fifths are singletons and the top ten take 15% to 20%. In germline, CDR1 is SQVTM, CDR2 ANQGSEA. The CDR3 totals 14 residues. V shed 3 bases and J shed 4 bases, with 15 bases lying between them. Researchers drew blood RNA from unsorted whole blood and extracted germline DNA as well. The entry originates in a study of tumor-infiltrating lymphocytes in primary liver carcinoma.

Sequencing used peripheral blood. The chain links TRBV29-1 to TRBJ2-5; the D gene is possibly TRBD2 (5 bases). This TCR derives from a woman between 25 and 40 years old with primary liver carcinoma and hepatitis B virus infection. The DNA of the CDR3 is TGCAGCGTTGAGGCGAACGGGGTCGGAGAGACCCAGTACTTC. Protein: CSVEANGVGETQYF.